This T cell receptor (beta chain) was identified during a study of blood T cell repertoires in COVID-19. The CDR3 totals 15 residues. Germline CDR1 and CDR2: MNHEY and SVGAGI. Deletions cut 2 bases from V and 2 bases from J, with 10 bases between. Sequencing used immunoSEQ multiplex PCR; TCRdb keeps in-frame clones, though not all of them. The sample has fewer than 250,000 clones; approximately 84% are singletons. Sequenced material: peripheral blood. The chain couples TRBV6-5 to TRBJ2-1; D perhaps matches TRBD2 (5 bases). The receptor was derived from a woman in her seventies with active or convalescent COVID-19. Written as DNA, the CDR3 is TGTGCCAGCAGTTACGAGGGAGCGGCCTACAATGAGCAGTTCTTC. Translated: CASSYEGAAYNEQFF.